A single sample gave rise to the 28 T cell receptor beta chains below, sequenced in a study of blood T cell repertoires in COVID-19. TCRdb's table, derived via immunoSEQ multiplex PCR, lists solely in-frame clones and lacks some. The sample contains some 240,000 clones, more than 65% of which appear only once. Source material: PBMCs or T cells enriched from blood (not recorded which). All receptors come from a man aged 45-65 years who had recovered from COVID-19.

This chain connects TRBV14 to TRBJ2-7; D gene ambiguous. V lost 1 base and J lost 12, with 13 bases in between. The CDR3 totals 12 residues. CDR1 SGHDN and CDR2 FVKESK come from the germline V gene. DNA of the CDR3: TGTGCCAGCAGCCAAGGTCTGACAAATCGGTACTTC. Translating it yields CASSQGLTNRYF.

CDR3 residues: CASSYGLGLADSYNEQFF. CDR3 coding DNA: TGTGCCAGCAGTTACGGTCTCGGACTAGCGGATTCCTACAATGAGCAGTTCTTC. The chain joins TRBV6-2 or TRBV6-3 to TRBJ2-1; 10 nucleotides match TRBD2. The CDR3 runs to 18 residues. CDR1 and CDR2 from the germline V gene are MNHEY and SVGEGT. J gave up 1 base and V 2 bases, and 8 bases lay outside the gene matches.

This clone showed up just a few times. DNA of the CDR3: TGTGCCAGCAGTTACTCGGGGGGTAGCAGGACCGGGGAGCTGTTTTTT. This translates into CASSYSGGSRTGELFF. The chain employs TRBV6-2 or TRBV6-3 and TRBJ2-2, with D maybe TRBD2 (6 bases). The CDR3 spans 16 residues. Looked up from germline, CDR1 is MNHEY and CDR2 is SVGEGT. V was pared by 0 bases and J by 5 bases, with 13 bases between.

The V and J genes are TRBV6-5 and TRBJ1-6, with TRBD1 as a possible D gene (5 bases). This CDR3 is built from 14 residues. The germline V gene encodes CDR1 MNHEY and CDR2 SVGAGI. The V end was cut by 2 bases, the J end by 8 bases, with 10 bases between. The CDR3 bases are TGTGCCAGCAGTTACACCGGGGGTGATTCACCCCTCCACTTT. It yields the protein CASSYTGGDSPLHF.

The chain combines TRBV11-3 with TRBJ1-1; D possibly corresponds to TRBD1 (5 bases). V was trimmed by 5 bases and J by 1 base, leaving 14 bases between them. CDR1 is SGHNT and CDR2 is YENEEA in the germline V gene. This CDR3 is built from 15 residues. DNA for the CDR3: TGTGCCAGCAGCGGCTGGGGGGTTAGGAACACTGAAGCTTTCTTT. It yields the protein CASSGWGVRNTEAFF.

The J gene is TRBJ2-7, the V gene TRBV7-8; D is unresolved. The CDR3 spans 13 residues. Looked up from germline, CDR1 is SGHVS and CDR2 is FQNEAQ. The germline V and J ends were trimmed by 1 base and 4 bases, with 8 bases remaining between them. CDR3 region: CASSLDQVYEQYF. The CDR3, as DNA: TGTGCCAGCAGCTTAGATCAGGTGTACGAGCAGTACTTC.

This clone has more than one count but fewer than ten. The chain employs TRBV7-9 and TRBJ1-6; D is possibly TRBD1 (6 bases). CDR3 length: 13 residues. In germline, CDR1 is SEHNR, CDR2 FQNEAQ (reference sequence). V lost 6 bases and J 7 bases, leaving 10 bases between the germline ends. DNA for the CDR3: TGTGCCAGCAGTTGGGGGCCCAATTCACCCCTCCACTTT. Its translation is CASSWGPNSPLHF. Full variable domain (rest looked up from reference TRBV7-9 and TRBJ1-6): DTGVSQNPRHKITKRGQNVTFRCDPISEHNRLYWYRQTLGQGPEFLTYFQNEAQLEKSRLLSDRFSAERPKGSFSTLEIQRTEQGDSAMYLCASSWGPNSPLHFGNGTRLTVT.

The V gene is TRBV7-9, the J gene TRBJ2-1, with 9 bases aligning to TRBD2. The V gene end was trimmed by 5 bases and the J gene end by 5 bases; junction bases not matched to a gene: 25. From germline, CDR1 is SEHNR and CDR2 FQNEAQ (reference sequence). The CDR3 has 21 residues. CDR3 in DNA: TGTGCCAGCAGCAAACTAAACTACCGCGGGGCTAGCGGGAAAAAAGACAATGAGCAGTTCTTC. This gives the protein CASSKLNYRGASGKKDNEQFF.

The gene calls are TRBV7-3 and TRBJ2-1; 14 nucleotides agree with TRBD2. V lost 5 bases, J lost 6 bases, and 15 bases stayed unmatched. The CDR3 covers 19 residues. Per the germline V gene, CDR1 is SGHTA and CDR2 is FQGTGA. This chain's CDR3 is CASSPQGGLAGAQGNEQFF. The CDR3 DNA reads TGTGCCAGCAGCCCCCAGGGGGGACTAGCGGGGGCCCAGGGCAATGAGCAGTTCTTC.

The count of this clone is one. The DNA of the CDR3 is TGTGCCAGCAGCTTGGCCTTTGGTTTTACTGAAGCTTTCTTT. It codes for CASSLAFGFTEAFF. The chain recombines TRBV13 with TRBJ1-1; D uncertain. The CDR3 contains 14 residues. Germline CDR1 and CDR2: PRHDT and FYEKMQ (reference sequence). V lost 3 bases and J 5 bases, leaving 13 bases between the germline ends.

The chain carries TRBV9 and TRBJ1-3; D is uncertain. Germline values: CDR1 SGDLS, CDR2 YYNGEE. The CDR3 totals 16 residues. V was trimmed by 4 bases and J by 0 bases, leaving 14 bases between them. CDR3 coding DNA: TGTGCCAGCAGCCCCCAGACAAGATTCTCTGGAAACACCATATATTTT. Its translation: CASSPQTRFSGNTIYF.

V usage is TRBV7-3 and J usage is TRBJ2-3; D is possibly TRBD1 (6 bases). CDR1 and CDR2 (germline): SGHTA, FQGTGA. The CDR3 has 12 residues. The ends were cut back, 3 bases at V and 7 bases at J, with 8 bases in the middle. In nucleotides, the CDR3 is TGTGCCAGCAGCTTGGACAGAAATACGCAGTATTTT. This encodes CASSLDRNTQYF.

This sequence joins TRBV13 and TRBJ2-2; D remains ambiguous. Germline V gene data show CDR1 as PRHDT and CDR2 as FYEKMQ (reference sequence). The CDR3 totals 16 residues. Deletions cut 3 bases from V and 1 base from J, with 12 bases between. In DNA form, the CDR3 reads TGTGCCAGCAGCTTGCGTGTTCCCGGGAACACCGGGGAGCTGTTTTTT. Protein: CASSLRVPGNTGELFF.

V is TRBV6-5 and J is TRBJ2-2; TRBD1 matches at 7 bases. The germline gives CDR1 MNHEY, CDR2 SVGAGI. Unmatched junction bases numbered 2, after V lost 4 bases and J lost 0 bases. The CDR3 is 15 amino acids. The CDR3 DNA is TGTGCCAGCAGTTTCGGGACAGCGAACACCGGGGAGCTGTTTTTT. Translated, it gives CASSFGTANTGELFF.

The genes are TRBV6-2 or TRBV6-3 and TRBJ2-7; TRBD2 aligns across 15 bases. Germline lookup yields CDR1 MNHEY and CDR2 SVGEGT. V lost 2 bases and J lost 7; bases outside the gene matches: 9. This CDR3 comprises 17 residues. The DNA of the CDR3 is TGTGCCAGCAGTTACCTAAGGACTAGCGGGAGGGACGGAGAGCAGTACTTC. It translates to CASSYLRTSGRDGEQYF.

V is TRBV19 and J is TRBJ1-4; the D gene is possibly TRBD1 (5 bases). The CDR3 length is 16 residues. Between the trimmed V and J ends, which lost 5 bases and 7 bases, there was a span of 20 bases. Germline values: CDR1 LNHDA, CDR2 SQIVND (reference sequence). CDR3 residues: CASSAPGRPGGEKLFF. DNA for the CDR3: TGTGCCAGTAGTGCTCCGGGACGGCCCGGGGGTGAAAAACTGTTTTTT.

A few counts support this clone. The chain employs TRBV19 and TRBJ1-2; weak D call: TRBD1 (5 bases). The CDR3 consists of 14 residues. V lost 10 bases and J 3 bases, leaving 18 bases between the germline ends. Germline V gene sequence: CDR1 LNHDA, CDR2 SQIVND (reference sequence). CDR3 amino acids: CAIGWGQTDYGYTF. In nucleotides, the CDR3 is TGTGCCATTGGTTGGGGCCAGACCGACTATGGCTACACCTTC.

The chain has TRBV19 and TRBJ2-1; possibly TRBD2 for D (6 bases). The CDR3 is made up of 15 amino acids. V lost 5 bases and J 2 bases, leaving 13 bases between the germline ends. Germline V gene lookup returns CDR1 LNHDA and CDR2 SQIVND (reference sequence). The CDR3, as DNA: TGTGCCAGTAGTGCCTTGCGGGACCCCTACAATGAGCAGTTCTTC. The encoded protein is CASSALRDPYNEQFF.

As DNA, the CDR3 is TGTGCCAGCAGCTCGTCCCTGGTGGGGCTTGAAGCTTTCTTT. It codes for CASSSSLVGLEAFF. V gene TRBV5-6 combines with J gene TRBJ1-1, with D possibly TRBD1 on 5 matching bases. V lost 3 bases, J lost 7 bases, and 16 bases lay in between. The CDR3 sequence is 14 residues long. Germline V gene data show CDR1 as SGHDT and CDR2 as YYEEEE.

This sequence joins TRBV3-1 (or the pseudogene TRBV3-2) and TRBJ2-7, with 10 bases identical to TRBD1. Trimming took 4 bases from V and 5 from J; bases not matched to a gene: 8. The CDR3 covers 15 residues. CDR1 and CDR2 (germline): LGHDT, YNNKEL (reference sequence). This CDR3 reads CASSRPTGGGNEQYF. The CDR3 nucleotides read TGTGCCAGCAGCCGCCCGACAGGGGGCGGGAACGAGCAGTACTTC.

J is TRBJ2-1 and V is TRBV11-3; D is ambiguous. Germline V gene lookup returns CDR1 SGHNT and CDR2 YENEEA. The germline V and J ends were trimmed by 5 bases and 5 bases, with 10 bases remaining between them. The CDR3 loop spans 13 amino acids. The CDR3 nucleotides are TGTGCCAGCAGCCTGGGCCCTCACAATGAGCAGTTCTTC. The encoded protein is CASSLGPHNEQFF. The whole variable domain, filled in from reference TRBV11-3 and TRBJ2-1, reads EAGVVQSPRYKIIEKKQPVAFWCNPISGHNTLYWYLQNLGQGPELLIRYENEEAVDDSQLPKDRFSAERLKGVDSTLKIQPAELGDSAVYLCASSLGPHNEQFFGPGTRLTVL.

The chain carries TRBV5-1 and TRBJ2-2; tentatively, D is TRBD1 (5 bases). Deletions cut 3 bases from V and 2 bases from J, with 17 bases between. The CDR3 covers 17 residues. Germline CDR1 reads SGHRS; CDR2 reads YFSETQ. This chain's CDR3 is CASSSGPATRNTGELFF. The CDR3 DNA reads TGCGCCAGCAGCTCAGGGCCGGCAACCCGTAACACCGGGGAGCTGTTTTTT.

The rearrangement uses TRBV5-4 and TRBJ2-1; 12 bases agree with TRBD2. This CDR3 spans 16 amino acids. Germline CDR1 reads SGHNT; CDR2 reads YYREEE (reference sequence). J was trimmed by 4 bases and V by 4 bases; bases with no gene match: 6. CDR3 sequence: CASSPRTSGVYNEQFF. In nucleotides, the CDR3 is TGTGCCAGCAGCCCAAGGACTAGCGGGGTATACAATGAGCAGTTCTTC.

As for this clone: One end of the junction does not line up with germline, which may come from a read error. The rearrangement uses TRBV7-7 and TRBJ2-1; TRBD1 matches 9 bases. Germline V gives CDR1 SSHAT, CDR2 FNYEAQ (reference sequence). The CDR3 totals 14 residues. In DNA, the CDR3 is TGTGCTAGCAGCCCTAGGGGACAGGGTTCGGAGCAGTTCTTC. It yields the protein CASSPRGQGSEQFF.

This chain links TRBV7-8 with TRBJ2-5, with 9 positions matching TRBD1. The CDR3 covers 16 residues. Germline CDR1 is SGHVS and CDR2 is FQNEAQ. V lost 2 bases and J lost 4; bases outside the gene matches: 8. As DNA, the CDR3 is TGTGCCAGCAGCTTAACGCGGGACAGGGACGCAGAGACCCAGTACTTC. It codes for CASSLTRDRDAETQYF.

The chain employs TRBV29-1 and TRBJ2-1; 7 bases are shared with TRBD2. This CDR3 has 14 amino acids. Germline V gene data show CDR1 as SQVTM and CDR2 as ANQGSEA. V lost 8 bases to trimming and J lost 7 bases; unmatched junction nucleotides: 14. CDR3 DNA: TGCAGCCTGAGGGTCCAACCGGGGGGTAATGAGCAGTTCTTC. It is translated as CSLRVQPGGNEQFF.

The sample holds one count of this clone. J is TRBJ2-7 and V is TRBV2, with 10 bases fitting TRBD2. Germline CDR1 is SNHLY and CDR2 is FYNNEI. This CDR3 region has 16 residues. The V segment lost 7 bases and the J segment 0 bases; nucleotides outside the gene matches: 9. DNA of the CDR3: TGTGCCAGCACCGAGGGGAGCGGGAGGGACTCCTACGAGCAGTACTTC. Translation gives CASTEGSGRDSYEQYF. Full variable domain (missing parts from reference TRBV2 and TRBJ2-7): EPEVTQTPSHQVTQMGQEVILRCVPISNHLYFYWYRQILGQKVEFLVSFYNNEISEKSEIFDDQFSVERPDGSNFTLKIRSTKLEDSAMYFCASTEGSGRDSYEQYFGPGTRLTVT.

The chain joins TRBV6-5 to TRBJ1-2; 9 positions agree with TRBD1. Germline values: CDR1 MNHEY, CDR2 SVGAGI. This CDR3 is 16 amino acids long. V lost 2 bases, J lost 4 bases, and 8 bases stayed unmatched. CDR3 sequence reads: CASSYVHTGGFYGYTF. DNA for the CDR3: TGTGCCAGCAGTTACGTTCACACAGGGGGCTTCTATGGCTACACCTTC.